The 13 T cell receptor beta chains below all came from one sample that was sequenced in a study of T cells after yellow fever vaccination. MiXCR, applied by TCRdb to the 5' RACE reads, yields one record per CDR3 protein. The sample includes just under 600,000 distinct CDR3 sequences, approximately 12% seen only once; the top ten take about an eighth. The sample consisted of PBMCs, taken on the day of the yellow fever booster vaccination. The origin of the receptors is a man aged 25-45 years who received the YFV17D yellow fever vaccine.

V is TRBV5-1 and J is TRBJ2-4; 10 bases are a match to TRBD1. Germline loops: CDR1 SGHRS, CDR2 YFSETQ. V lost 4 bases, J lost 7 bases, and 14 bases stayed unmatched. CDR3 size: 17 residues. The CDR3 reads CASSLDPGTGVPNIQYF. CDR3 DNA: TGCGCCAGCAGCCTGGACCCCGGGACAGGGGTACCCAACATTCAGTACTTC.

This clonotype was observed once. This chain joins TRBV20-1 and TRBJ2-1, with D possibly matching TRBD2 (5 bases). Looked up from germline, CDR1 is DFQATT and CDR2 is SNEGSKA (reference sequence). The CDR3 consists of 12 residues. Trimming stripped 6 bases from V and 7 bases from J, with 13 bases between. The CDR3 sequence: CSAGPWENEQFF. The CDR3 DNA sequence: TGCAGTGCCGGACCATGGGAGAATGAGCAGTTCTTC.

This clonotype was detected a few times. The chain uses TRBV7-2 and TRBJ1-2, with 7 bases identical to TRBD1. The CDR3 loop spans 15 amino acids. V was pared by 5 bases and J by 8 bases, with 14 bases of the junction left unmatched. The germline V gene encodes CDR1 SGHTA and CDR2 FQGNSA. CDR3 sequence: CASSDAGGKGYGYTF. The DNA for the CDR3 is TGTGCCAGCAGCGACGCAGGGGGGAAAGGCTACGGCTACACCTTC.

This chain joins TRBV7-3 and TRBJ1-1; weak D call: TRBD1 (5 bases). Trimming removed 1 base from V and 3 bases from J, with 18 bases in between. Germline lookup yields CDR1 SGHTA and CDR2 FQGTGA. The CDR3 runs 17 residues. CDR3 DNA: TGTGCCAGCAGCTTAATAGGCGGAAGGCGAGGGGACACTGAAGCTTTCTTT. Amino acid sequence: CASSLIGGRRGDTEAFF.

This clonotype has more than one count but fewer than ten. The genes are TRBV20-1 and TRBJ2-3; D not resolved. Trimming stripped 5 bases from V and 3 bases from J, with 18 bases between. This CDR3 region has 15 residues. CDR1 is DFQATT and CDR2 is SNEGSKA in the germline V gene (reference sequence). CDR3 nucleotide sequence: TGCAGTGCTGCTGTGGGTGGGTCCCAAACAGATACGCAGTATTTT. Translation: CSAAVGGSQTDTQYF.

The chain carries TRBV5-4 and TRBJ2-2; 7 bases line up with TRBD1. The CDR3 is 15 residues long. Losses at the gene ends were 2 bases for V and 4 bases for J; bases not matched to a gene: 5. Germline V CDR1 and CDR2: SGHNT, YYREEE (reference sequence). As DNA, the CDR3 is TGTGCCAGCAGCTTAGGGACAGCATTCACCGGGGAGCTGTTTTTT. Its translation: CASSLGTAFTGELFF.

This clonotype showed up just a few times. V gene TRBV25-1 combines with J gene TRBJ2-5; D is possibly TRBD2 (5 bases). Trimming took off 4 bases at V and 9 bases at J, with 12 bases between the two ends. Germline V CDR1 and CDR2: MGHDK, SYGVNS. The CDR3 length is 12 residues. In DNA form, the CDR3 reads TGTGCCAGCAGTGCCCCGGGGTTGGCCCAGTACTTC. It codes for CASSAPGLAQYF.

There are a few counts of this clonotype. CDR3 sequence: CATREGLHNEQFF. CDR3 bases: TGTGCCACCCGGGAGGGTCTCCACAATGAGCAGTTCTTC. The chain recombines TRBV19 with TRBJ2-1; 8 bases line up with TRBD2. Germline V gives CDR1 LNHDA, CDR2 SQIVND (reference sequence). V gave up 10 bases and J gave up 5 bases; unmatched junction bases: 7. The CDR3 is 13 residues long.

This clonotype was seen more than once but under ten times. The chain links TRBV7-8 to TRBJ1-2; 9 nucleotides align to TRBD1. The CDR3 has 17 residues. The V and J ends lost 1 base and 8 bases, in that order; junction bases with no gene match: 14. In germline, CDR1 is SGHVS, CDR2 FQNEAQ. In DNA, the CDR3 is TGTGCCAGCAGCTTAGAACAACTTGGACAGGGGTTAGGAGGCTACACCTTC. As protein: CASSLEQLGQGLGGYTF.

The chain has TRBV5-1 and TRBJ2-5, with D possibly TRBD1 on 6 matching bases. V was pared by 4 bases and J by 1 base, with 11 bases between. The CDR3 extends over 14 amino acids. Per the germline V gene, CDR1 is SGHRS and CDR2 is YFSETQ. The CDR3 sequence: CASSAGTIQETQYF. The CDR3 DNA reads TGCGCCAGCAGCGCTGGGACAATCCAAGAGACCCAGTACTTC.

This clonotype was counted only a few times. The chain recombines TRBV28 with TRBJ2-7, with D tentatively TRBD2 (7 bases). The V gene's germline CDR1 is MDHEN and CDR2 SYDVKM. The length of the CDR3 is 14 residues. V lost 7 bases and J lost 6, with 19 bases in between. The CDR3 loop reads CASIPGGAIGEQYF. Written as DNA, the CDR3 is TGTGCCAGCATTCCGGGGGGCGCGATCGGCGAGCAGTACTTC.

The table lists this clonotype with a few counts. The rearrangement links TRBV5-1 to TRBJ2-1; 9 positions agree with TRBD2. In germline, CDR1 is SGHRS, CDR2 YFSETQ. The CDR3 runs 16 residues. V lost 4 bases and J lost 0; bases outside the gene matches: 5. CDR3 DNA sequence: TGCGCCAGCAGCCAGGCGGGAGGGGGCTCCTACAATGAGCAGTTCTTC. Amino acid sequence: CASSQAGGGSYNEQFF. The whole variable domain, remainder taken from reference TRBV5-1 and TRBJ2-1, is KAGVTQTPRYLIKTRGQQVTLSCSPISGHRSVSWYQQTPGQGLQFLFEYFSETQRNKGNFPGRFSGRQFSNSRSEMNVSTLELGDSALYLCASSQAGGGSYNEQFFGPGTRLTVL.

The gene calls are TRBV7-2 and TRBJ2-1, with D maybe TRBD1 (5 bases). V gave up 2 bases and J gave up 10 bases, with 12 bases separating them. Germline V gives CDR1 SGHTA, CDR2 FQGNSA. This CDR3 comprises 13 residues. CDR3 sequence reads: CASSLFRQNEQFF. The CDR3 nucleotides read TGTGCCAGCAGCTTATTTCGACAGAACGAGCAGTTCTTC.